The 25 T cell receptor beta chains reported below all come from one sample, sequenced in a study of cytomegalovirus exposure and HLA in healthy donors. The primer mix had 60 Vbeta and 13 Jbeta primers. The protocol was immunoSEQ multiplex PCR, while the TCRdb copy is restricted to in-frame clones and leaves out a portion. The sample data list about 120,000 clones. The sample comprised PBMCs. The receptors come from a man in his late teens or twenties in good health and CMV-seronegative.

CDR3 coding DNA: TGTGCCAGCAGCCTCGGGACTACCGTTCGCGGCGAGCAGTACTTC. It translates to CASSLGTTVRGEQYF. The chain combines TRBV5-8 with TRBJ2-7, with 7 bases matching TRBD2. CDR3 length: 15 residues. The germline gives CDR1 SGHTS, CDR2 YDEGEE. V was clipped by 4 bases and J by 6 bases; unmatched bases: 13.

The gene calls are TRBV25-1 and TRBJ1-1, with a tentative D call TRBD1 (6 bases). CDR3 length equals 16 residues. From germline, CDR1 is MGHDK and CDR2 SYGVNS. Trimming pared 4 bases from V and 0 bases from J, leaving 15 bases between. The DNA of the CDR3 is TGTGCCAGCAGTGTGGCAGGGGATTACATGAACACTGAAGCTTTCTTT. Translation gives CASSVAGDYMNTEAFF.

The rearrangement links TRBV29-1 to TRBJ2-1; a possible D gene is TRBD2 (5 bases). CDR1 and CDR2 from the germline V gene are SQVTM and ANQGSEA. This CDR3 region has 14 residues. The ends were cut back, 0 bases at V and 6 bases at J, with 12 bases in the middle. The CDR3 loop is CSVEDRGRANEQFF. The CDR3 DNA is TGCAGCGTTGAAGATCGAGGGCGAGCCAATGAGCAGTTCTTC.

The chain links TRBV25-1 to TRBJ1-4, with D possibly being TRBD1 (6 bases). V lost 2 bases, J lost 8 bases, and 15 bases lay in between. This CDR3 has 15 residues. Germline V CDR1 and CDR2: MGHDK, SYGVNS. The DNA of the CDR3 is TGTGCCAGCAGTGAAGGGACACGTGCTTGGGAAAAACTGTTTTTT. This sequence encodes CASSEGTRAWEKLFF.

CDR3 sequence reads: CASSLTGLAVSSYEQYF. CDR3 nucleotide sequence: TGTGCCAGCAGTTTAACAGGCCTAGCGGTTAGCTCCTACGAGCAGTACTTC. The gene calls are TRBV27 and TRBJ2-7, with 7 bases identical to TRBD2. Germline CDR1 and CDR2: MNHEY and SMNVEV (reference sequence). The CDR3 extends over 17 amino acids. Trimming took 2 bases from V and 0 from J; bases not matched to a gene: 10.

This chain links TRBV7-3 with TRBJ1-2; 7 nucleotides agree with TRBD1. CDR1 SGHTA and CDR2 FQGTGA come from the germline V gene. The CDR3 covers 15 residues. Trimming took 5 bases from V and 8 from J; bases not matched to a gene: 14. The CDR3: CASSQGGRVSGGYTF. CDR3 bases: TGTGCCAGCAGCCAGGGGGGAAGGGTTAGCGGCGGCTACACCTTC.

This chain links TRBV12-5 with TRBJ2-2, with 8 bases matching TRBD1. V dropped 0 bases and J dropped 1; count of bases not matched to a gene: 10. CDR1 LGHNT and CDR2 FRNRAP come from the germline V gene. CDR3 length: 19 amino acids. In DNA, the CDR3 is TGTGCTAGTGGTTTGGTCCCTTTGCTGGACAGGGTGAACACCGGGGAGCTGTTTTTT. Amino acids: CASGLVPLLDRVNTGELFF.

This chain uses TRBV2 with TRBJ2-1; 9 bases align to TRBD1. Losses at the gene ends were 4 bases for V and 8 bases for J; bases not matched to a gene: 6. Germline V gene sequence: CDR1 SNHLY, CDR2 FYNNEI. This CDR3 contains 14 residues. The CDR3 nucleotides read TGTGCCAGCAGTGGGACAGGGGTATGGGATGAGCAGTTCTTC. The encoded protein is CASSGTGVWDEQFF.

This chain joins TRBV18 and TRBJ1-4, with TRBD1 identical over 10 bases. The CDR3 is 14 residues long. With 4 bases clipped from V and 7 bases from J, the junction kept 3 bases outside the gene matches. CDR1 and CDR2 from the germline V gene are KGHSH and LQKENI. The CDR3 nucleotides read TGTGCCAGCTCACTGGACAGGGGGACTGAAAAACTGTTTTTT. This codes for CASSLDRGTEKLFF.

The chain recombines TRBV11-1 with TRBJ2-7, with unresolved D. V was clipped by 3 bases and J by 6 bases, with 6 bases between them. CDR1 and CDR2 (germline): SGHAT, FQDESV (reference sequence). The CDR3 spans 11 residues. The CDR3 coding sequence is TGTGCCAGCAGCTTTCTGGCCGAGCAGTACTTC. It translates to CASSFLAEQYF.

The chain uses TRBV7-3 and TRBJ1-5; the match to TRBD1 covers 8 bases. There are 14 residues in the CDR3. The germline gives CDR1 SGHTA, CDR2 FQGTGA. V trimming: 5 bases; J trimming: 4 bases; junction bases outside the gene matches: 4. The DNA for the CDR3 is TGTGCCAGCAGCCCACAGGGGGGGAATCAGCCCCAGCATTTT. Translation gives CASSPQGGNQPQHF.

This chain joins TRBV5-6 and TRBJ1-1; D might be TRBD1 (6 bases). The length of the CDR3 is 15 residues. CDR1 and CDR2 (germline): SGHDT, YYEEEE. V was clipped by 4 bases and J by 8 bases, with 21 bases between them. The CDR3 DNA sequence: TGTGCCAGCAGCCTAAAGGGGGGGCAGGGTAGGGAAGCTTTCTTT. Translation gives CASSLKGGQGREAFF.

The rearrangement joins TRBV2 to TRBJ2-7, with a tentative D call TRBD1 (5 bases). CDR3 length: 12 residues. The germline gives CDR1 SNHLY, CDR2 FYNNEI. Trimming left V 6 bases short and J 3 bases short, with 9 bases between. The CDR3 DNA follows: TGTGCCAGCAGAGGAGACAGCTACGAGCAGTACTTC. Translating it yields CASRGDSYEQYF.

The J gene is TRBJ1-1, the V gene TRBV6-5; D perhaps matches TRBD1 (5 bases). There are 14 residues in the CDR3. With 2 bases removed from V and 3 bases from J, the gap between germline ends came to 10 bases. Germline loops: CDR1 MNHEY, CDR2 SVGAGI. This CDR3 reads CASSYGARDTEAFF. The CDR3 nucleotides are TGTGCCAGCAGTTACGGGGCAAGGGACACTGAAGCTTTCTTT.

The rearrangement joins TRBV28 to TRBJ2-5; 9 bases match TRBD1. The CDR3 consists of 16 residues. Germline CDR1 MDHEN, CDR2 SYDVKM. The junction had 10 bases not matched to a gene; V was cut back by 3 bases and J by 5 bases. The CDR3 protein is CASSFIRDRVEETQYF. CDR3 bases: TGTGCCAGCAGTTTTATTAGGGACAGGGTAGAGGAGACCCAGTACTTC. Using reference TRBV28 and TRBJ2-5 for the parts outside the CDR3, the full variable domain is DVKVTQSSRYLVKRTGEKVFLECVQDMDHENMFWYRQDPGLGLRLIYFSYDVKMKEKGDIPEGYSVSREKKERFSLILESASTNQTSMYLCASSFIRDRVEETQYFGPGTRLLVL.

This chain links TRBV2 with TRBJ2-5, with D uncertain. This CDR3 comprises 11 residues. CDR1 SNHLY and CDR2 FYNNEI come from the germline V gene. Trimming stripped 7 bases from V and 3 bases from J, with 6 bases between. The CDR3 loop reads CASISEETQYF. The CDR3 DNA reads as TGTGCCAGCATTTCGGAAGAGACCCAGTACTTC.

CDR3 sequence: CASSPGLAGVRETQYF. In DNA form, the CDR3 reads TGCGCCAGCAGCCCCGGACTAGCGGGGGTAAGGGAGACCCAGTACTTC. The chain combines TRBV4-3 with TRBJ2-5; 13 positions agree with TRBD2. CDR3 size: 16 residues. V trimming: 4 bases; J trimming: 5 bases; junction bases outside the gene matches: 7. Germline CDR1 LGHNA, CDR2 YSLEER.

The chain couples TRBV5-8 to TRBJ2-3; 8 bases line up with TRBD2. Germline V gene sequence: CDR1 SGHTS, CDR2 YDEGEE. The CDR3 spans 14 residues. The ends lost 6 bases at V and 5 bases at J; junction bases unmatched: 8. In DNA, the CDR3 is TGTGCCAGCATGATAGCGGGATTCGTAGATACGCAGTATTTT. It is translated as CASMIAGFVDTQYF. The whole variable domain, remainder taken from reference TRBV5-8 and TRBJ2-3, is EAGVTQSPTHLIKTRGQQATLRCSPISGHTSVYWYQQALGLGLQFLLWYDEGEERNRGNFPPRFSGRQFPNYSSELNVNALELEDSALYLCASMIAGFVDTQYFGPGTRLTVL.

The CDR3 spells CATRVQGGTGELFF. CDR3 DNA: TGTGCCACCAGGGTACAGGGTGGGACCGGGGAGCTGTTTTTT. This chain links TRBV19 with TRBJ2-2; tentatively, D is TRBD1 (6 bases). This CDR3 region has 14 residues. V was clipped by 10 bases and J by 5 bases, with 17 bases between them. From germline, CDR1 is LNHDA and CDR2 SQIVND (reference sequence).

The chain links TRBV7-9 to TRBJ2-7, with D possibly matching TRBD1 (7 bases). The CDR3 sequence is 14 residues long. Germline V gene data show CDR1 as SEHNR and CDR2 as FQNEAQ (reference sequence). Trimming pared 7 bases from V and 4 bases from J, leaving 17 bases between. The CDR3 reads CASNPGDRDYEQYF. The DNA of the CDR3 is TGTGCCAGCAACCCGGGAGACAGGGATTACGAGCAGTACTTC.

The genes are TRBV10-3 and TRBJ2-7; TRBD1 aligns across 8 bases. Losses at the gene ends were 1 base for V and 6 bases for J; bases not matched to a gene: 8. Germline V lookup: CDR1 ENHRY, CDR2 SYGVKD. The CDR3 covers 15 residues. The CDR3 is CAISECGQGICEQYF. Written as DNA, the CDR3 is TGTGCCATCAGTGAGTGTGGACAGGGTATCTGCGAGCAGTACTTC.

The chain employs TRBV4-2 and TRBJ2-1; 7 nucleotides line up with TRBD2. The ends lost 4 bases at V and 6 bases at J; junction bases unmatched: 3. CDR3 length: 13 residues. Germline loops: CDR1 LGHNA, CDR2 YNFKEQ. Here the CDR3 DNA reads TGTGCCAGCAGCCCGACTAGCATCAATGAGCAGTTCTTC. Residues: CASSPTSINEQFF.

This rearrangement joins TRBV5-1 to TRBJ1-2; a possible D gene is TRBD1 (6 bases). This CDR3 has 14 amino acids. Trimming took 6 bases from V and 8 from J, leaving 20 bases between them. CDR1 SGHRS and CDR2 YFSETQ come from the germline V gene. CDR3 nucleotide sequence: TGCGCCAGCACCGAAAGGGCAGGGGCGAAGGGCTACACCTTC. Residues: CASTERAGAKGYTF. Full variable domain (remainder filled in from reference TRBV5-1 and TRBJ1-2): KAGVTQTPRYLIKTRGQQVTLSCSPISGHRSVSWYQQTPGQGLQFLFEYFSETQRNKGNFPGRFSGRQFSNSRSEMNVSTLELGDSALYLCASTERAGAKGYTFGSGTRLTVV.

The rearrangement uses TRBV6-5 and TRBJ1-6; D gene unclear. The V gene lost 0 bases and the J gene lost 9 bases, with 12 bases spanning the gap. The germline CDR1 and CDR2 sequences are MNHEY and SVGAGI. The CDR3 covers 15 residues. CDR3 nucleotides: TGTGCCAGCAGTTACTCGTCGGCAGGAAGTTCACCCCTCCACTTT. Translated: CASSYSSAGSSPLHF.

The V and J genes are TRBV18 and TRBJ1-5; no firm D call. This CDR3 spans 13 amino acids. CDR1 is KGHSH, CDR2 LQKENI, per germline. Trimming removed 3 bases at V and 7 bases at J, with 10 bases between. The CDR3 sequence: CASSPRPGQPQHF. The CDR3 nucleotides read TGTGCCAGCTCACCCCGACCCGGGCAGCCCCAGCATTTT.